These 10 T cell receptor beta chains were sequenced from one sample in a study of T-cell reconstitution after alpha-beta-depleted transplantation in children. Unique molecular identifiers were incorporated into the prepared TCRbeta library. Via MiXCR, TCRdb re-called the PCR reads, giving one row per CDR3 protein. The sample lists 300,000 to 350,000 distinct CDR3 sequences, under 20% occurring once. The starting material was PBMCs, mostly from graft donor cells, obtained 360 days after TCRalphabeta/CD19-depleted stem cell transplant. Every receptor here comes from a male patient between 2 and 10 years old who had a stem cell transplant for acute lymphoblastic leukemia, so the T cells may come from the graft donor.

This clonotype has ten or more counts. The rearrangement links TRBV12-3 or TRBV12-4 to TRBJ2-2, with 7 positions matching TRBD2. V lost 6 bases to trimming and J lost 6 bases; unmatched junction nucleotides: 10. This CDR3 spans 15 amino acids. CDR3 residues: CASRTSGGGSGELFF. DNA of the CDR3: TGTGCCAGCAGGACGTCGGGGGGTGGGTCCGGGGAGCTGTTTTTT.

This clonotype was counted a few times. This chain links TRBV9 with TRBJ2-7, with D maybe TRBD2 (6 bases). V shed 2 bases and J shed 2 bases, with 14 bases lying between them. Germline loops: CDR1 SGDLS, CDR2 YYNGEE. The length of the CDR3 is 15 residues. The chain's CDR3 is CASSVGGTPPYEQYF. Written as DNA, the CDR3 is TGTGCCAGCAGCGTTGGAGGGACCCCCCCCTACGAGCAGTACTTC.

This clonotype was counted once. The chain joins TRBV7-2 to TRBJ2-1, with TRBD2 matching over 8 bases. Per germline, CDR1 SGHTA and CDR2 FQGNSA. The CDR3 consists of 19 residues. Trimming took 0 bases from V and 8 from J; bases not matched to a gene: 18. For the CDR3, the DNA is TGTGCCAGCAGCTTAGCGCCCCGGGGGGGCGGGAGGCTGGGAGATGAGCAGTTCTTC. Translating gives CASSLAPRGGGRLGDEQFF.

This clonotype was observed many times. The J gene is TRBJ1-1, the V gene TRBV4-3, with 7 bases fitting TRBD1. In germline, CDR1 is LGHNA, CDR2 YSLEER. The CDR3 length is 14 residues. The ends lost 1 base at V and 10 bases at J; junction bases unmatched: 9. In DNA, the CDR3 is TGCGCCAGCAGCCAAGCGACAGGGTTTGATCGAGCTTTCTTT. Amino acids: CASSQATGFDRAFF.

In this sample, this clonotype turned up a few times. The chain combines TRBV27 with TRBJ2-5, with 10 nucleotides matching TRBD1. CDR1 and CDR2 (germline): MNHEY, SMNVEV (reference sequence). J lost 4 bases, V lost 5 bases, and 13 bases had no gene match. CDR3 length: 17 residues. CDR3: CASSPLLRGQGSETQYF. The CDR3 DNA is TGTGCCAGCAGTCCCCTCCTAAGGGGACAGGGGTCAGAGACCCAGTACTTC.

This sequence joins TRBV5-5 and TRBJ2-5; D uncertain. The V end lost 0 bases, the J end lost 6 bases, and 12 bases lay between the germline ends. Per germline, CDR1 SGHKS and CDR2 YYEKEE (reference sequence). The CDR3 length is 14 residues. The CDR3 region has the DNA TGTGCCAGCAGCTTGGATCCGCAGCCCCAGACCCAGTACTTC. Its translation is CASSLDPQPQTQYF.

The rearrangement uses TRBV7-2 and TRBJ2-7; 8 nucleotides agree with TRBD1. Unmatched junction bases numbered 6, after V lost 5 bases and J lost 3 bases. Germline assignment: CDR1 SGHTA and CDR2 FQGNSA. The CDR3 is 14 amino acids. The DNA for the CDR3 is TGTGCCAGCAGCACCCGACAGGGGAACTACGAGCAGTACTTC. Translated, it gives CASSTRQGNYEQYF.

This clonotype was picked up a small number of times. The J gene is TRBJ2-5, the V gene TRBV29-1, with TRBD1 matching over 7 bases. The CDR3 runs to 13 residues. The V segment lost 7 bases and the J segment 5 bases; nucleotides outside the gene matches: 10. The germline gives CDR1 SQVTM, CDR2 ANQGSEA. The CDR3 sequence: CSAQTGVWETQYF. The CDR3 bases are TGCAGCGCCCAAACAGGGGTATGGGAGACCCAGTACTTC.

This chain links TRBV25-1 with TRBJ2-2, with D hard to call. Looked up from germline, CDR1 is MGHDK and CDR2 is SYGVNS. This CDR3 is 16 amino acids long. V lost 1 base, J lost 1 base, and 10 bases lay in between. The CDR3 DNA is TGTGCCAGCAGTGAATTGGGCCAGCAGAACACCGGGGAGCTGTTTTTT. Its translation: CASSELGQQNTGELFF. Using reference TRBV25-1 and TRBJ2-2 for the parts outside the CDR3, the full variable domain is EADIYQTPRYLVIGTGKKITLECSQTMGHDKMYWYQQDPGMELHLIHYSYGVNSTEKGDLSSESTVSRIRTEHFPLTLESARPSHTSQYLCASSELGQQNTGELFFGEGSRLTVL.

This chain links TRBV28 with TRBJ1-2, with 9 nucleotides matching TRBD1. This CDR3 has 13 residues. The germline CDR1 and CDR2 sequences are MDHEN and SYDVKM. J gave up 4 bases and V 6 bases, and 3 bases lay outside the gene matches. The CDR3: CASRGQGLYGYTF. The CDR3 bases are TGTGCCAGCAGGGGACAGGGCCTCTATGGCTACACCTTC.